This record looks at one TCR beta chain sequence and its context. The data stem from a study of technical replicates of blood from a few donors. Germline CDR1 reads SGHTA; CDR2 reads FQGNSA. V was pared by 5 bases and J by 4 bases, with 5 bases of the junction left unmatched. The CDR3 is 15 amino acids. Using immunoSEQ multiplex PCR, the repertoire was profiled, and TCRdb retains in-frame clones only, with some absent. The sample carries tens of thousands of clones, roughly 90% recorded once. Sequences were obtained from PBMCs. V is TRBV7-2 and J is TRBJ2-2; 9 bases align to TRBD1. This receptor was taken from a human donor in good health. Some clones in this sample may be carry-over from other donors' samples. CDR3 coding DNA: TGTGCCAGCAGCAGCCGGGACAGGGCCACCGGGGAGCTGTTTTTT. It encodes CASSSRDRATGELFF. Looking up the rest from reference TRBV7-2 and TRBJ2-2 gives the full variable domain: GAGVSQSPSNKVTEKGKDVELRCDPISGHTALYWYRQSLGQGLEFLIYFQGNSAPDKSGLPSDRFSAERTGGSVSTLTIQRTQQEDSAVYLCASSSRDRATGELFFGEGSRLTVL.